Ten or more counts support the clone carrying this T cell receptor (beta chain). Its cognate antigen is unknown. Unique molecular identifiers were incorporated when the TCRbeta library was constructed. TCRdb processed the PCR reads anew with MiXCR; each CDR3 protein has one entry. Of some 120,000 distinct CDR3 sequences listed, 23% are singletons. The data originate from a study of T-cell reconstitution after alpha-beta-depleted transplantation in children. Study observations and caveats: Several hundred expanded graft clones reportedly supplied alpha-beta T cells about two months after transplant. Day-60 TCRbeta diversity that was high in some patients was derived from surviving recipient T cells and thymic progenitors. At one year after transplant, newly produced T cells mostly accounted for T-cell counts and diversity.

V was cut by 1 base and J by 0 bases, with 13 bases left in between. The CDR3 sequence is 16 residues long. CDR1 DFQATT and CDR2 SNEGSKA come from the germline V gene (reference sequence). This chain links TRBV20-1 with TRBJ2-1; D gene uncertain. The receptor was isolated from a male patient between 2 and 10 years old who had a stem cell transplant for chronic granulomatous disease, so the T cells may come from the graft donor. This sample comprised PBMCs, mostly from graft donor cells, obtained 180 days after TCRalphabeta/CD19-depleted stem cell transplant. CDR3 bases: TGCAGTGCTAGAGGGGTGGTAACGATCTCCTACAATGAGCAGTTCTTC. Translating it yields CSARGVVTISYNEQFF.